A selection of T cell receptor beta chains follows, all from one sample in a study of T cell responses to AZD1222 COVID-19 vaccine. Data came from immunoSEQ multiplex PCR; TCRdb stores just in-frame clones and leaves some out. The data show 140,000 to 150,000 clones, 75% to 90% seen once. The material sequenced was peripheral blood, taken on day 0 of AZD1222 vaccination. The receptors stem from an adult in good health. Each CDR3 is given without its conserved first and last residue. Some rows have no size entry. The others give once, few or many, or a class for an expanded clone.

ASSWDSPNTGELF | NA | TRBV4-1
ASSRGQTPNYGYT | NA | TRBV19
ASSDGTLRGYT | NA | TRBV6-1
ASSPGLAGGQDTQY | NA | TRBV11-3
ASSQSEVNQPQH | NA | TRBV6-1
ASSGTGTAYNEQF | NA | TRBV6-5
ASSPLDGNYGYT | once | TRBV7-8
ASSLSSSWRESYEQY | NA | TRBV28
ASSSSGTGTLGYT | NA | TRBV5-1
ASRPPWGSPGPQH | NA | TRBV2
ASKGGNTYNSPLH | once | TRBV27
ASRYPGAREQF | NA | TRBV12-3/TRBV12-4
ASSQRGGSSYEQY | NA | TRBV3-1/TRBV3-2
ASSFISTNEKLF | once | TRBV7-9
ASSQDLRSLSYNEQF | NA | TRBV3-1/TRBV3-2
AMRTGEGDTQY | NA | TRBV10-3
ASSLGGAGEKLF | NA | TRBV13
ASSERGGWDGNTEAF | NA | TRBV9